There are a few counts of the clone carrying this T cell receptor (beta chain). Germline is not matched at one junction end, which may reflect a read error. In germline, CDR1 is SSHAT, CDR2 FNYEAQ (reference sequence). The CDR3 runs to 18 residues. The entry originates in a study of blood T cell repertoires in COVID-19. Profiling relied on immunoSEQ multiplex PCR, and the TCRdb table lists in-frame clones only, not all of them. The repertoire holds about 200,000 clones, with 70% to 90% as singletons. The J gene is TRBJ1-2, the V gene TRBV7-7; 7 bases are shared with TRBD1. Material for sequencing was PBMCs or T cells enriched from blood (not recorded which). This TCR derives from a woman in her twenties or thirties who had been exposed to COVID-19. In DNA form, the CDR3 reads TGTGCTAGCAGCTTAGAATCCCTTGGGGACAGTCCTAGGTATGGCTACACCTTC. This translates into CASSLESLGDSPRYGYTF.